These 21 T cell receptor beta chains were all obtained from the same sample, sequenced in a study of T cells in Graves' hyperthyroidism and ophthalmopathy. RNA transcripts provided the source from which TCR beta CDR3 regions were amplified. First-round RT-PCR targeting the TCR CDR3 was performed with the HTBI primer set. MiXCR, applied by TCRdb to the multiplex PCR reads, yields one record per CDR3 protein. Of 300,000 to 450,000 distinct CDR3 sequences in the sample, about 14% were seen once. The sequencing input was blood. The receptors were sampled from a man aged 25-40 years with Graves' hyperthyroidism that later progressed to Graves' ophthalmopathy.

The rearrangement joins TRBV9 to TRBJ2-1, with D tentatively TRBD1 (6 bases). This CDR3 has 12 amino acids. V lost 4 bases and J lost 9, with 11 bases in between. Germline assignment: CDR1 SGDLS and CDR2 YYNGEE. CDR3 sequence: CASSPGTIEQFF. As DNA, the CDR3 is TGTGCCAGCAGCCCCGGGACAATTGAGCAGTTCTTC.

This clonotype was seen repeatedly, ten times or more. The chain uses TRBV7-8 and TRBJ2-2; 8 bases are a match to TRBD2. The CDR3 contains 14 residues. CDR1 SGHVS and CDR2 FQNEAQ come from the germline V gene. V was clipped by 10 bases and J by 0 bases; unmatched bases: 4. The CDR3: CAIARGANTGELFF. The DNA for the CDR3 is TGTGCCATCGCGCGGGGGGCGAACACCGGGGAGCTGTTTTTT.

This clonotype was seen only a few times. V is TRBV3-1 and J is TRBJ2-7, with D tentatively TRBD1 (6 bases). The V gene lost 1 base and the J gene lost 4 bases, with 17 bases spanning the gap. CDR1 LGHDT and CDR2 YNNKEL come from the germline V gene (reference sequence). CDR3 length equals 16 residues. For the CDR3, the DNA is TGTGCCAGCAGCCAAGGGTGGGCAGGGGCGGAGTACGAGCAGTACTTC. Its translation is CASSQGWAGAEYEQYF.

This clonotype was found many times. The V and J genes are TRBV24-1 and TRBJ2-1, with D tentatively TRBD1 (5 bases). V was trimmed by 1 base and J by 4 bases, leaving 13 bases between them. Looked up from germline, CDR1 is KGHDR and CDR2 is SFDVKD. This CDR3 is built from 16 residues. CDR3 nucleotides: TGTGCCACCAGTGATTTTGGGCAGGGAACTTACAATGAGCAGTTCTTC. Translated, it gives CATSDFGQGTYNEQFF.

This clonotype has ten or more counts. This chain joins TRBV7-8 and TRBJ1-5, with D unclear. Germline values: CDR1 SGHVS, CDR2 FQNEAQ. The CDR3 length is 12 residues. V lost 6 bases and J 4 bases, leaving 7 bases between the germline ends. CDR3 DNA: TGTGCCAGCAGTTTACAGAATCAGCCCCAGCATTTT. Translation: CASSLQNQPQHF.

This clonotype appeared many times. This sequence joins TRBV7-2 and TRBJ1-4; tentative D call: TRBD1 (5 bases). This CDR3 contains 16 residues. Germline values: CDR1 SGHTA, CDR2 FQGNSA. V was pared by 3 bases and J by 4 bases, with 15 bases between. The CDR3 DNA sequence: TGTGCCAGCAGCTTGGTGACAGCCCTTAGTAATGAAAAACTGTTTTTT. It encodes CASSLVTALSNEKLFF.

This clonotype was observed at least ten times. The CDR3 region is CASTVWASGGQYNEQFF. The CDR3 DNA reads as TGTGCCAGCACCGTATGGGCTAGCGGGGGGCAGTACAATGAGCAGTTCTTC. V gene TRBV12-3 or TRBV12-4 combines with J gene TRBJ2-1; 11 bases match TRBD2. CDR3 length equals 17 residues. After removal of 7 bases from V and 4 bases from J, the junction contained 12 bases not matched to a gene.

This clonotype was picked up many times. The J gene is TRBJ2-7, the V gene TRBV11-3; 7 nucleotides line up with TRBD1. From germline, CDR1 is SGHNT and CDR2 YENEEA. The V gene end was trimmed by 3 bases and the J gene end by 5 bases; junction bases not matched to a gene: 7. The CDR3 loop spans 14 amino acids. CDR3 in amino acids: CASSFRGFRDEQYF. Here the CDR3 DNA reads TGTGCCAGCAGCTTCAGGGGGTTCAGAGACGAGCAGTACTTC.

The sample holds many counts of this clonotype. As DNA, the CDR3 is TGTGCTAGTGGTTTGATACCGGGACGCCGGAAGTTCGAGCAGTACTTC. It translates to CASGLIPGRRKFEQYF. The chain employs TRBV12-5 and TRBJ2-7, with D tentatively TRBD1 or TRBD2 (5 bases each). This CDR3 has 16 amino acids. Germline assignment: CDR1 LGHNT and CDR2 FRNRAP. Between the trimmed V and J ends, which lost 2 bases and 6 bases, there was a span of 20 bases.

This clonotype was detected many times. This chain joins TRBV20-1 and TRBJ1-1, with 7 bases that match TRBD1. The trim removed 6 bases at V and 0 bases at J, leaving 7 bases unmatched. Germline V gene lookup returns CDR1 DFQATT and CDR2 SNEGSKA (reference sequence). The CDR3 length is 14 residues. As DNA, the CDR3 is TGCAGTGCGGAAAGACAGGGACTGAACACTGAAGCTTTCTTT. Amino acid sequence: CSAERQGLNTEAFF.

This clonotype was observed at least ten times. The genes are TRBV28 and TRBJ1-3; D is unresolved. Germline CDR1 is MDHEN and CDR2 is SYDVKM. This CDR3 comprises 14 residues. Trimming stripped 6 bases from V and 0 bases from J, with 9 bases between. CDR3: CASRPQSSGNTIYF. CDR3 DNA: TGTGCCAGCAGGCCACAGAGCTCTGGAAACACCATATATTTT.

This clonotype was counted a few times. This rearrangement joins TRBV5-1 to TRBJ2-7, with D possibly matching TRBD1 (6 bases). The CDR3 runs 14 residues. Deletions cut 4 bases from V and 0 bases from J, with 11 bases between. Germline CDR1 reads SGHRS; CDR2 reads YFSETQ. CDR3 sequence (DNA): TGCGCCAGCAGCCGTAGGGGGAACTCCTACGAGCAGTACTTC. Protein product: CASSRRGNSYEQYF.

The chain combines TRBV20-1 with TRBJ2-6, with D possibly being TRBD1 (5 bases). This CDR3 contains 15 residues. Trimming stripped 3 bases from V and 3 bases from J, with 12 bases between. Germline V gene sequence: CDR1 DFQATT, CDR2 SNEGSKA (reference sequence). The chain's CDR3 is CSASLQAYGANVLTF. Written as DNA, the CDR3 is TGCAGTGCTAGTTTACAGGCCTATGGGGCCAACGTCCTGACTTTC.

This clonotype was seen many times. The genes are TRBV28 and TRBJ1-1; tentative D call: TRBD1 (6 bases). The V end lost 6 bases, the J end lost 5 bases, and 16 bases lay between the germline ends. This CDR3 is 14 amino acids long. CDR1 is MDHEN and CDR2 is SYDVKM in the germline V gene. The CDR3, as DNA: TGTGCCAGCAGGCAAACAGGGACGGGGACTGAAGCTTTCTTT. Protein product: CASRQTGTGTEAFF.

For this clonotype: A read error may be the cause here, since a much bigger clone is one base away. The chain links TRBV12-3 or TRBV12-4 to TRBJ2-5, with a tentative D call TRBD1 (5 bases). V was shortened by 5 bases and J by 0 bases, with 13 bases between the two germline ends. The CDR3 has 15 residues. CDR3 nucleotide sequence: TGTGCCAGCAGTCCACTGTCGACAGACCAAGAGACCCAGTACTTC. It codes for CASSPLSTDQETQYF.

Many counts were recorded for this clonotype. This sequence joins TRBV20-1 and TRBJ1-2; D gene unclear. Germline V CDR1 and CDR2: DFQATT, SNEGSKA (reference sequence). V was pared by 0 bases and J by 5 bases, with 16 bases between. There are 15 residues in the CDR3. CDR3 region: CSARDRSATEYGYTF. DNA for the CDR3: TGCAGTGCTAGAGATCGGTCGGCCACGGAGTATGGCTACACCTTC.

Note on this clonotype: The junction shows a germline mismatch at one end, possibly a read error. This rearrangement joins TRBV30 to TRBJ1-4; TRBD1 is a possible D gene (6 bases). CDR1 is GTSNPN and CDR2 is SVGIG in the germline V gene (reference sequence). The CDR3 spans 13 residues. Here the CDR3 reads CTWSVAGVEKLFF. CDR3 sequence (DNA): TGTACCTGGAGTGTAGCAGGGGTTGAAAAACTGTTTTTT.

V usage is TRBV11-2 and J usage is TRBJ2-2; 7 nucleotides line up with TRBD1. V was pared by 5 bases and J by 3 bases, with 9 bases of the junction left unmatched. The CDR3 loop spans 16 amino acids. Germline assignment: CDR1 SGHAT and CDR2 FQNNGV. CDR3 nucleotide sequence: TGTGCCAGCAGCCTACTAGACAGGGTCTACACCGGGGAGCTGTTTTTT. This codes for CASSLLDRVYTGELFF. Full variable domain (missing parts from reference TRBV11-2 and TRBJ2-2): EAGVAQSPRYKIIEKRQSVAFWCNPISGHATLYWYQQILGQGPKLLIQFQNNGVVDDSQLPKDRFSAERLKGVDSTLKIQPAKLEDSAVYLCASSLLDRVYTGELFFGEGSRLTVL.

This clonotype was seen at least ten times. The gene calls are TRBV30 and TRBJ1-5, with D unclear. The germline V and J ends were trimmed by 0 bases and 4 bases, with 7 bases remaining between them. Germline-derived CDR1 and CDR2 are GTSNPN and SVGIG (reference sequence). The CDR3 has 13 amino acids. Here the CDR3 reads CAWSVEENQPQHF. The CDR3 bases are TGTGCCTGGAGTGTAGAAGAAAATCAGCCCCAGCATTTT.

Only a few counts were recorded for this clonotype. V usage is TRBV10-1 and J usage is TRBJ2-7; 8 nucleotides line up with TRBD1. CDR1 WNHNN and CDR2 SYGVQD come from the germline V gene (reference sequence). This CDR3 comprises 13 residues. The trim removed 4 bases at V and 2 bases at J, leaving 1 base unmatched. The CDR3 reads CASSAGQAYEQYF. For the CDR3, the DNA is TGCGCCAGCAGTGCGGGACAGGCCTACGAGCAGTACTTC.

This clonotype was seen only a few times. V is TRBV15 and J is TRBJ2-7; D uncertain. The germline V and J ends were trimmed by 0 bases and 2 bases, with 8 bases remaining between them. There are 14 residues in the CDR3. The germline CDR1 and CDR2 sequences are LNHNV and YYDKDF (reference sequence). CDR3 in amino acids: CATSRDRQAYEQYF. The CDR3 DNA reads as TGTGCCACCAGCAGAGATCGCCAGGCCTACGAGCAGTACTTC.